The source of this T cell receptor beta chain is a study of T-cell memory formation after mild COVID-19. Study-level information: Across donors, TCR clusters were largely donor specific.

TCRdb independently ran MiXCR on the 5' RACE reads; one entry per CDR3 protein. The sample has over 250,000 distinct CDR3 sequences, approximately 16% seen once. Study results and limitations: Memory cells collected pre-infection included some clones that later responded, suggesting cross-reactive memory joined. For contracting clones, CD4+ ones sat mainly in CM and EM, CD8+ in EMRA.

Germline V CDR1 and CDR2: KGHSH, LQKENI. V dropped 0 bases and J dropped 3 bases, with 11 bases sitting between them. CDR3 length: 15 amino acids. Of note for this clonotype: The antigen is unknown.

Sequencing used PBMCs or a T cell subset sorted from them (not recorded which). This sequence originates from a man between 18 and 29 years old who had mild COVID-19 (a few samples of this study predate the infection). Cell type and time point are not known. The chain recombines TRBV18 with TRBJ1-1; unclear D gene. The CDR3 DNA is TGTGCCAGCTCACCACCGTCACAATGGGACACTGAAGCTTTCTTT. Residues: CASSPPSQWDTEAFF.